This T cell receptor (beta chain) was sequenced for a study of control samples from healthy donors and cancer patients. Libraries were prepared by immunoSEQ multiplex PCR; TCRdb keeps only in-frame clonotypes and omits some of them. The sample has 120,000 to 150,000 clones, 91% seen once. The length of the CDR3 is 15 residues. V gave up 0 bases and J gave up 6 bases, with 14 bases separating them. Germline CDR1 reads LGHNA; CDR2 reads YNFKEQ. The source is a man aged 30 to 45 in good health. The chain combines TRBV4-2 with TRBJ1-2, with no clear D. Sequencing input: blood. CDR3 bases: TGTGCCAGCAGCCAAGAAAATACGGGCAGAGATGGCTACACCTTC. As protein: CASSQENTGRDGYTF.